This entry lists 17 T cell receptor beta chains sequenced from one sample in a study of shared clonotypes between healthy human individuals (dated by TCRdb to between 2020 and 2021). Libraries were prepared through the immunoSEQ multiplex PCR assay. What TCRdb holds here is the immuneACCESS table cut down to in-frame rearrangements. Part of the clones is not present; checked against another copy, under half of the missing clones reflect an unresolved V gene, and the others are unexplained. A total of about 470,000 clones appear in this sample, roughly 80% of them only once. Of the sample, less than 15% falls within the top ten clones. Sequencing was done on a sample of PBMCs. The receptors shown here come from a woman aged 40 to 49 in good health. Some clones in this sample may be carry-over from other donors' samples.

The chain couples TRBV7-6 to TRBJ2-3; D is perhaps TRBD2 (6 bases). Trimming shortened V by 3 bases and J by 2 bases, and 12 bases separated the two germline ends. The CDR3 consists of 15 residues. The germline CDR1 and CDR2 sequences are SGHVS and FNYEAQ. The CDR3, as DNA: TGTGCCAGCAGCTTTCGAGCGGGCTACACAGATACGCAGTATTTT. This codes for CASSFRAGYTDTQYF.

This clone occurred once. The J gene is TRBJ1-1, the V gene TRBV5-1; D perhaps matches TRBD1 (5 bases). CDR1 is SGHRS and CDR2 is YFSETQ in the germline V gene. The CDR3 sequence is 16 residues long. Trimming cost V 0 bases and J 0 bases, with 12 bases left between them. The CDR3 coding sequence is TGCGCCAGCAGCTTGGGGGGCTTAAACATGAACACTGAAGCTTTCTTT. This codes for CASSLGGLNMNTEAFF. Together with reference TRBV5-1 and TRBJ1-1, the CDR3 gives the full variable domain: KAGVTQTPRYLIKTRGQQVTLSCSPISGHRSVSWYQQTPGQGLQFLFEYFSETQRNKGNFPGRFSGRQFSNSRSEMNVSTLELGDSALYLCASSLGGLNMNTEAFFGQGTRLTVV.

For the CDR3, the DNA is TGTGCCTGGAGTGTAACTCTGGGGGATACGCAGTATTTT. This codes for CAWSVTLGDTQYF. The rearrangement links TRBV30 to TRBJ2-3; D remains unclear. The CDR3 covers 13 residues. V was clipped by 0 bases and J by 6 bases, with 10 bases between them. The germline CDR1 and CDR2 sequences are GTSNPN and SVGIG (reference sequence). The variable domain in full, completed from reference TRBV30 and TRBJ2-3, reads SQTIHQWPATLVQPVGSPLSLECTVEGTSNPNLYWYRQAAGRGLQLLFYSVGIGQISSEVPQNLSASRPQDRQFILSSKKLLLSDSGFYLCAWSVTLGDTQYFGPGTRLTVL.

The chain employs TRBV6-1 and TRBJ2-7; unclear D gene. The germline V and J ends were trimmed by 6 bases and 0 bases, with 12 bases remaining between them. The CDR3 runs to 14 residues. CDR1 MNHNS and CDR2 SASEGT come from the germline V gene. The CDR3 region has the DNA TGTGCCAGCAGACGACTCCTAAGCTCCTACGAGCAGTACTTC. Amino acids: CASRRLLSSYEQYF.

The chain combines TRBV18 with TRBJ2-7; either TRBD1 or TRBD2 may fit D (5 bases each). The CDR3 has 16 residues. CDR1 and CDR2 from the germline V gene are KGHSH and LQKENI. V was shortened by 3 bases and J by 0 bases, with 15 bases between the two germline ends. The CDR3 DNA reads TGTGCCAGCTCACCGAGGGGCGGCTACCGCTCCTACGAGCAGTACTTC. It translates to CASSPRGGYRSYEQYF.

The rearrangement joins TRBV21-1 to TRBJ2-1; the table's D call of TRBD1 was not tested on the DNA. TRBV21-1 is listed as a pseudogene. There are 13 residues in the CDR3. The CDR3 here is CASRRQGCHEQFF. The CDR3, as DNA: TGTGCCAGCAGAAGACAGGGTTGCCATGAGCAGTTCTTC.

V gene TRBV11-2 combines with J gene TRBJ2-7; 7 bases are a match to TRBD1. The germline gives CDR1 SGHAT, CDR2 FQNNGV. The CDR3 covers 14 residues. With V trimmed by 5 bases and J by 2 bases, 6 bases remained unmatched. CDR3 sequence: CASSPWDSPYEQYF. The CDR3 coding sequence is TGTGCCAGCAGCCCCTGGGACAGCCCCTACGAGCAGTACTTC.

The DNA for the CDR3 is TGTGCCAGTAACAGGGAGAACACTGAAGCTTTCTTT. This encodes CASNRENTEAFF. The chain combines TRBV2 with TRBJ1-1; the D gene is possibly TRBD1 (6 bases). V was cut by 9 bases and J by 1 base, with 9 bases left in between. CDR1 is SNHLY, CDR2 FYNNEI, per germline. This CDR3 has 12 residues.

The chain couples TRBV14 to TRBJ2-3, with TRBD2 matching 11 bases. V was pared by 4 bases and J by 3 bases, with 6 bases of the junction left unmatched. This CDR3 is 16 amino acids long. Germline CDR1 reads SGHDN; CDR2 reads FVKESK. The CDR3 loop reads CASSPLAGGMTDTQYF. The CDR3 nucleotides are TGTGCCAGCAGCCCGTTAGCGGGAGGGATGACAGATACGCAGTATTTT.

The CDR3 DNA reads as TGTGCCAGCAGTGAGGGGGGGGATTATGGCTACACCTTC. Encoded protein: CASSEGGDYGYTF. This chain connects TRBV2 to TRBJ1-2, with D perhaps matching TRBD1 (5 bases). V was cut by 3 bases and J by 5 bases, with 10 bases left in between. The CDR3 runs to 13 residues. Germline-derived CDR1 and CDR2 are SNHLY and FYNNEI.

The chain employs TRBV6-5 and TRBJ2-7; possibly TRBD2 for D (6 bases). From germline, CDR1 is MNHEY and CDR2 SVGAGI. The CDR3 runs 12 residues. V lost 7 bases to trimming and J lost 5 bases, with 12 bases between them. CDR3 DNA sequence: TGTGCCAGCACAGCGGGCCCCCACGAGCAGTACTTC. It encodes CASTAGPHEQYF.

The CDR3 spells CASSPESRYNLHF. CDR3 nucleotides: TGCGCCAGCAGCCCCGAATCGAGGTATAACCTCCACTTT. The rearrangement joins TRBV4-1 to TRBJ1-6, with D unresolved. V dropped 4 bases and J dropped 15 bases, with 16 bases sitting between them. CDR1 MGHRA and CDR2 YSYEKL come from the germline V gene. CDR3 length equals 13 residues.

The rearrangement uses TRBV19 and TRBJ1-5, with a weak D call TRBD1 (6 bases). Looked up from germline, CDR1 is LNHDA and CDR2 is SQIVND (reference sequence). This CDR3 has 16 amino acids. V lost 5 bases and J lost 2, with 16 bases in between. The CDR3 region is CASSPQGRTGNQPQHF. The CDR3 DNA reads as TGTGCCAGTAGTCCGCAGGGGAGGACGGGCAATCAGCCCCAGCATTTT.

The rearrangement joins TRBV6-6 to TRBJ1-1; no definite D call. Germline assignment: CDR1 MNHNY and CDR2 SVGAGI (reference sequence). Trimming removed 2 bases at V and 5 bases at J, with 9 bases between. The CDR3 runs 13 residues. The CDR3 loop is CASSYAQGTEAFF. For the CDR3, the DNA is TGTGCCAGCAGTTACGCCCAAGGGACTGAAGCTTTCTTT.

Points on this clone: The junction does not match germline at one end; this may be a read error. The chain recombines TRBV6-1 with TRBJ2-7; possibly TRBD1 for D (6 bases). Germline CDR1 is MNHNS and CDR2 is SASEGT. This CDR3 has 16 residues. CDR3 DNA: TGTGCCATCAGTGCGGGTCAGGGGACCGTAACCTACGAGCAGTACTTC. Translation: CAISAGQGTVTYEQYF.

V usage is TRBV5-4 and J usage is TRBJ2-1; D possibly uses TRBD1 or TRBD2 (6 bases each). The CDR3 runs 17 residues. Trimming pared 4 bases from V and 0 bases from J, leaving 17 bases between. Germline V gene sequence: CDR1 SGHNT, CDR2 YYREEE (reference sequence). CDR3 in DNA: TGTGCCAGCAGCGGTACTAGTGGAGGGGGCTCCTACAATGAGCAGTTCTTC. It encodes CASSGTSGGGSYNEQFF.

The chain joins TRBV27 to TRBJ2-1; possibly TRBD2 for D (5 bases). V lost 5 bases and J 3 bases, leaving 26 bases between the germline ends. The CDR3 runs 19 residues. Looked up from germline, CDR1 is MNHEY and CDR2 is SMNVEV (reference sequence). For the CDR3, the DNA is TGTGCCAGCAGTCGACGCCGACCGGACTCGCCTAAAATCTACAATGAGCAGTTCTTC. Amino acid sequence: CASSRRRPDSPKIYNEQFF.